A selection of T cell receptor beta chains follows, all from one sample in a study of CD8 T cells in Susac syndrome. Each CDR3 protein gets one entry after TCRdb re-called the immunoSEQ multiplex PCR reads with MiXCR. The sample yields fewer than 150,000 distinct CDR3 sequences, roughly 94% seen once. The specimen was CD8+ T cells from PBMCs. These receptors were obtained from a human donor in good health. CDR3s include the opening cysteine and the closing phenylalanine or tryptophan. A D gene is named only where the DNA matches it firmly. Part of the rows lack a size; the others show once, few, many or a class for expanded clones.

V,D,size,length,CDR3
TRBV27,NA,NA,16,CASSLSPGRDNYGYTF
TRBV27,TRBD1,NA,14,CASSRDRGNQPQHF
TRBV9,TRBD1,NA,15,CASSVAAGTAYEQYF
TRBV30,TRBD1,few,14,CACPGTGGADTQYF
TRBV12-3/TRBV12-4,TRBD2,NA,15,CASSYRDYGVYEQYF
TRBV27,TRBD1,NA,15,CASSPTGADGDTQYF
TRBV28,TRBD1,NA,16,CASSLLITGEPDTQYF
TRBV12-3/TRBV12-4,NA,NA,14,CASSLNADIFGYTF
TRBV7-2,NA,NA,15,CASSFHSVGKYEQYF
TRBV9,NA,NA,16,CASSIVGEVYQETQYF
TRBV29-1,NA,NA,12,CSAVGQQETQYF
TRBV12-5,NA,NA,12,CASGPGRGEAFF
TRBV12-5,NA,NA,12,CASALVYNEQFF
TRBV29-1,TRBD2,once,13,CSVPSGSADEQFF
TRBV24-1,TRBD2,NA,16,CATSGGRGRPGDEQFF
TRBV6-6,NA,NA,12,CASSDQGYEQYF
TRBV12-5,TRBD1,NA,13,CASGKTGSPEAFF
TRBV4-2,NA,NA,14,CASSDRTEGYGYTF
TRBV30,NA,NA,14,CAWSVYAGDQPQHF
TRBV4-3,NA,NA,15,CASSLARDNSYEQYF
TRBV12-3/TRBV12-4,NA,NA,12,CASALSYNEQFF
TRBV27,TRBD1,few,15,CASSLRTGVYNEQFF
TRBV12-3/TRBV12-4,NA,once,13,CASTTGMGYGYTF
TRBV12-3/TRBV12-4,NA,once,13,CASSYRNTGELFF